These 24 T cell receptor beta chains share one sample of origin, sequenced in a study of response to subunit inactivated influenza vaccine. A single record per CDR3 protein comes from TCRdb applying MiXCR to the RT-PCR reads. The data show about 160,000 distinct CDR3 sequences, roughly 11% seen once. Sequenced here: non-naive T cells sorted from PBMCs, sampled roughly 48 days after vaccination. The source is a man in his fifties who received an inactivated influenza vaccine.

This clonotype was seen at least ten times. V gene TRBV7-8 combines with J gene TRBJ1-5, with a weak D call TRBD1 (6 bases). Trimming cost V 1 base and J 9 bases, with 10 bases left between them. Germline CDR1 and CDR2: SGHVS and FQNEAQ. The length of the CDR3 is 13 residues. This CDR3 reads CASSLGRGGPQHF. CDR3 bases: TGTGCCAGCAGCTTAGGCAGGGGTGGGCCCCAGCATTTT.

The sample holds a few counts of this clonotype. The V and J genes are TRBV11-2 and TRBJ1-1; TRBD1 agrees at 7 bases. With 5 bases clipped from V and 3 bases from J, the junction kept 6 bases outside the gene matches. The CDR3 is 14 residues long. The V gene's germline CDR1 is SGHAT and CDR2 FQNNGV. Written as DNA, the CDR3 is TGTGCCAGCAGCATAACAACAGGGGACACTGAAGCTTTCTTT. This translates into CASSITTGDTEAFF.

There are many counts of this clonotype. The CDR3 reads CAISDARLAGANEQFF. CDR3 bases: TGTGCCATCAGTGATGCGCGACTAGCGGGGGCCAATGAGCAGTTCTTC. The chain carries TRBV10-3 and TRBJ2-1, with TRBD2 matching over 12 bases. The CDR3 runs to 16 residues. Trimming cost V 3 bases and J 6 bases; bases outside gene matches: 6. CDR1 ENHRY and CDR2 SYGVKD come from the germline V gene.

V is TRBV28 and J is TRBJ2-1; TRBD2 matches 7 bases. After removal of 6 bases from V and 0 bases from J, the junction contained 2 bases not matched to a gene. Germline values: CDR1 MDHEN, CDR2 SYDVKM. CDR3 size: 14 residues. CDR3 sequence: CASRGGGSYNEQFF. CDR3 nucleotide sequence: TGTGCCAGCAGAGGCGGGGGCTCCTACAATGAGCAGTTCTTC.

This clonotype has a handful of counts. The rearrangement joins TRBV6-1 to TRBJ2-5, with D possibly being TRBD1 (5 bases). Per the germline V gene, CDR1 is MNHNS and CDR2 is SASEGT. V lost 7 bases, J lost 4 bases, and 16 bases lay in between. The CDR3 runs 14 residues. The CDR3 reads CASKTSFQGETQYF. CDR3 coding DNA: TGTGCCAGCAAAACTTCCTTTCAGGGAGAGACCCAGTACTTC.

The chain recombines TRBV7-8 with TRBJ1-5; perhaps TRBD1 as D (5 bases). The germline V gene has CDR1 SGHVS and CDR2 FQNEAQ. V lost 4 bases, J lost 2 bases, and 15 bases lay in between. The CDR3 spans 16 residues. CDR3 nucleotide sequence: TGTGCCAGCAGCTCCCGCGCAGGGTTTGGCAATCAGCCCCAGCATTTT. Its translation is CASSSRAGFGNQPQHF. Complete variable domain (other parts from reference TRBV7-8 and TRBJ1-5): GAGVSQSPRYKVAKRGQDVALRCDPISGHVSLFWYQQALGQGPEFLTYFQNEAQLDKSGLPSDRFFAERPEGSVSTLKIQRTQQEDSAVYLCASSSRAGFGNQPQHFGDGTRLSIL.

The gene calls are TRBV9 and TRBJ2-2; TRBD1 or TRBD2 may be the D gene (5 bases each). Germline lookup yields CDR1 SGDLS and CDR2 YYNGEE. This CDR3 comprises 18 residues. Trimming stripped 0 bases from V and 5 bases from J, with 20 bases between. The CDR3: CASSVAPSAGSGTGELFF. CDR3 coding DNA: TGTGCCAGCAGCGTAGCTCCCTCGGCAGGGTCGGGGACCGGGGAGCTGTTTTTT.

This rearrangement joins TRBV6-2 or TRBV6-3 to TRBJ1-5; D is ambiguous. The V and J ends lost 4 bases and 3 bases respectively, with 13 bases between them. The CDR3 sequence is 15 residues long. Germline assignment: CDR1 MNHEY and CDR2 SVGEGT. The CDR3 sequence is CASSSGPLNNQPQHF. DNA for the CDR3: TGTGCCAGCAGTTCGGGCCCGCTGAACAATCAGCCCCAGCATTTT.

This clonotype was detected a few times. The chain couples TRBV4-3 to TRBJ2-3; weak D call: TRBD2 (6 bases). V lost 0 bases, J lost 4 bases, and 14 bases lay in between. This CDR3 comprises 16 residues. CDR1 and CDR2 from the germline V gene are LGHNA and YSLEER. CDR3 DNA: TGCGCCAGCAGCCAAGAGGTTGGAGGGCCGGCAGATACGCAGTATTTT. Translation: CASSQEVGGPADTQYF.

The chain links TRBV19 to TRBJ1-1, with 7 bases matching TRBD1. J lost 1 base, V lost 5 bases, and 13 bases had no gene match. There are 17 residues in the CDR3. CDR1 and CDR2 (germline): LNHDA, SQIVND (reference sequence). CDR3 protein: CASSVGQARLGNTEAFF. The CDR3, as DNA: TGTGCCAGTAGTGTCGGACAGGCCAGATTGGGGAACACTGAAGCTTTCTTT.

This clonotype has more than one count but fewer than ten. V is TRBV5-4 and J is TRBJ2-1; the D gene is possibly TRBD2 (5 bases). The CDR3 spans 16 residues. Germline V gives CDR1 SGHNT, CDR2 YYREEE (reference sequence). The ends were cut back, 3 bases at V and 0 bases at J, with 13 bases in the middle. The chain's CDR3 is CASSYERLSSYNEQFF. The DNA of the CDR3 is TGTGCCAGCAGCTACGAGCGGTTAAGCTCCTACAATGAGCAGTTCTTC.

This clonotype was observed a few times. This sequence joins TRBV2 and TRBJ2-4; D not certain. The CDR3 has 14 residues. Between the trimmed V and J ends, which lost 6 bases and 0 bases, there was a span of 9 bases. Germline values: CDR1 SNHLY, CDR2 FYNNEI. For the CDR3, the DNA is TGTGCCAGCAGCATTGTCGTAGCCAAAAACATTCAGTACTTC. This translates into CASSIVVAKNIQYF.

This clonotype was detected only a few times. The chain is built from TRBV28 and TRBJ1-6, with 8 bases aligning to TRBD1. With V trimmed by 0 bases and J by 4 bases, 8 bases remained unmatched. CDR3 size: 18 residues. Germline lookup yields CDR1 MDHEN and CDR2 SYDVKM. CDR3: CASSLWGGTGDYNSPLHF. The CDR3 DNA reads TGTGCCAGCAGTTTATGGGGGGGGACAGGCGATTATAATTCACCCCTCCACTTT.

This clonotype was recorded a few times. The genes are TRBV29-1 and TRBJ2-3; maybe TRBD2 (5 bases). V lost 6 bases and J 6 bases, leaving 13 bases between the germline ends. The germline V gene has CDR1 SQVTM and CDR2 ANQGSEA. The CDR3 has 12 residues. CDR3 protein: CSVLAPGDTQYF. The CDR3 coding sequence is TGCAGCGTGCTAGCACCGGGGGATACGCAGTATTTT.

This clonotype was detected only a few times. The V and J genes are TRBV5-1 and TRBJ2-7, with 16 bases identical to TRBD2. CDR3 length: 17 residues. Germline-derived CDR1 and CDR2 are SGHRS and YFSETQ. V shed 2 bases and J 1 base; nucleotides not matched to a gene: 3. The CDR3 DNA sequence: TGCGCCAGCAGCTTAGGGACTAGCGGGAGGGCGTCCTACGAGCAGTACTTC. Encoded protein: CASSLGTSGRASYEQYF.

The chain links TRBV10-3 to TRBJ1-6, with 7 bases matching TRBD1. Germline CDR1 is ENHRY and CDR2 is SYGVKD. J gave up 8 bases and V 5 bases, and 9 bases lay outside the gene matches. The CDR3 has 15 amino acids. In nucleotides, the CDR3 is TGTGCCATCAGTTCCTCCTCCGACAGGGATTCACCCCTCCACTTT. This gives the protein CAISSSSDRDSPLHF.

This clonotype has only a few counts. The genes are TRBV6-1 and TRBJ1-6, with 8 bases matching TRBD1. CDR1 is MNHNS and CDR2 is SASEGT in the germline V gene. The CDR3 has 16 amino acids. The V and J ends lost 7 bases and 4 bases, in that order; junction bases with no gene match: 9. The CDR3 spells CASKGRGHGYNSPLHF. The CDR3 nucleotides read TGTGCCAGCAAGGGCAGGGGGCACGGTTATAATTCACCCCTCCACTTT.

This clonotype was seen only a few times. J is TRBJ2-5 and V is TRBV5-1; 10 bases agree with TRBD1. The CDR3 is 18 residues long. The V segment lost 0 bases and the J segment 5 bases; nucleotides outside the gene matches: 13. Looked up from germline, CDR1 is SGHRS and CDR2 is YFSETQ. This CDR3 is CASSLGVSETGGKETQYF. The CDR3 coding sequence is TGCGCCAGCAGCTTGGGGGTTTCCGAGACAGGGGGCAAGGAGACCCAGTACTTC.

The rearrangement joins TRBV7-9 to TRBJ1-1; TRBD1 is a possible D gene (6 bases). V was shortened by 5 bases and J by 0 bases, with 13 bases between the two germline ends. Germline-derived CDR1 and CDR2 are SEHNR and FQNEAQ (reference sequence). CDR3 length: 15 amino acids. The CDR3 region is CASSDGQKMNTEAFF. CDR3 sequence (DNA): TGTGCCAGCAGCGACGGACAGAAAATGAACACTGAAGCTTTCTTT.

This clonotype has just a few counts. This chain uses TRBV14 with TRBJ2-7; 9 nucleotides match TRBD2. The CDR3 runs to 15 residues. Losses at the gene ends were 1 base for V and 4 bases for J; bases not matched to a gene: 5. Germline V gene lookup returns CDR1 SGHDN and CDR2 FVKESK. CDR3 bases: TGTGCCAGCAGCCAAGCGTCTAGCGGGAATTACGAGCAGTACTTC. Its translation: CASSQASSGNYEQYF.

This clonotype was recorded many times. The rearrangement joins TRBV7-8 to TRBJ1-4, with 7 bases aligning to TRBD1. This CDR3 has 15 residues. The J segment lost 6 bases and the V segment lost 5 bases, leaving 9 bases of the junction unmatched. The germline gives CDR1 SGHVS, CDR2 FQNEAQ. CDR3 protein: CASSPEQGFHEKLFF. The DNA of the CDR3 is TGTGCCAGCAGCCCCGAACAGGGGTTCCATGAAAAACTGTTTTTT.

This clonotype was recorded many times. The chain uses TRBV12-3 or TRBV12-4 and TRBJ1-1; 7 bases are a match to TRBD1. Trimming cost V 4 bases and J 8 bases; bases outside gene matches: 1. The CDR3 runs to 11 residues. The CDR3 protein is CASSSGGEAFF. CDR3 DNA: TGTGCCAGCAGTTCAGGGGGAGAAGCTTTCTTT.

This clonotype was observed a few times. The gene calls are TRBV6-5 and TRBJ1-1; 7 nucleotides agree with TRBD1. V trimming: 6 bases; J trimming: 12 bases; junction bases outside the gene matches: 7. The CDR3 length is 11 residues. The germline CDR1 and CDR2 sequences are MNHEY and SVGAGI. In DNA, the CDR3 is TGTGCCAGCAGGGTCGACAGGGCGACTTTCTTT. Translation gives CASRVDRATFF.

The chain employs TRBV7-3 and TRBJ2-6; possible D gene TRBD1, 6 bases. Germline V gene data show CDR1 as SGHTA and CDR2 as FQGTGA. The CDR3 contains 18 residues. The ends were cut back, 5 bases at V and 1 base at J, with 18 bases in the middle. CDR3: CASSPSSGQLSGANVLTF. The CDR3 DNA reads TGTGCCAGCAGCCCCTCCTCCGGACAGTTATCTGGGGCCAACGTCCTGACTTTC.